A selection of T cell receptor beta chains follows, all from one sample in a study of blood T cell repertoires in COVID-19. This table comes from immunoSEQ multiplex PCR, and its TCRdb copy is limited to in-frame clones, with some not included. The sample records 45,000 or so clones, approximately 85% being singletons. Sequencing input: peripheral blood. The receptors derive from a human donor in a cohort sampled during active COVID-19. CDR3s include the opening cysteine and the closing phenylalanine or tryptophan. Fields, in order: V gene, D gene, J gene, clone size, CDR3 protein, CDR3 DNA. A D gene is named only where the DNA matches it firmly. A row's size may be missing; if present it is once, few, many or a size class.

TRBV7-2,TRBD1,TRBJ2-7,-,CASSITRDRGHEQYF,TGTGCCAGCAGCATAACCCGGGACAGGGGCCACGAGCAGTACTTC
TRBV28,-,TRBJ1-5,-,CASSLGLRQPQHF,TGTGCCAGCAGTTTAGGGCTGCGTCAGCCCCAGCATTTT
TRBV9,TRBD2,TRBJ2-5,-,CASSPRGPGGGRQQETQYF,TGTGCCAGCAGCCCCCGAGGCCCCGGGGGAGGGCGTCAGCAAGAGACCCAGTACTTC
TRBV4-1,TRBD2,TRBJ2-1,-,CASSLGERASGYNEQFF,TGCGCCAGCAGCCTCGGGGAGCGGGCTAGCGGCTACAATGAGCAGTTCTTC
TRBV29-1,TRBD1,TRBJ2-7,-,CSVDGARGQGLYEQYF,TGCAGCGTTGATGGAGCGAGGGGACAGGGGTTATACGAGCAGTACTTC
TRBV20-1,TRBD2,TRBJ2-3,-,CSASPPSGGEDTQYF,TGCAGTGCTAGTCCCCCAAGCGGGGGCGAAGATACGCAGTATTTT
TRBV7-3,-,TRBJ2-1,-,CASSLVSRGEQFF,TGTGCCAGCAGCTTAGTGAGCCGGGGTGAGCAGTTCTTC
TRBV28,-,TRBJ1-1,once,CASTGVMNTEAFF,TGTGCCAGCACAGGGGTCATGAACACTGAAGCTTTCTTT
TRBV18,-,TRBJ2-6,once,CASSPPQGSGANVLTF,TGTGCCAGCTCACCACCCCAGGGCTCTGGGGCCAACGTCCTGACTTTC
TRBV2,-,TRBJ2-4,-,CASSEEPGAKNIQYF,TGTGCCAGCAGTGAGGAGCCTGGGGCCAAAAACATTCAGTACTTC
TRBV7-6,TRBD1,TRBJ2-3,-,CASSFGTGPVDTQYF,TGTGCCAGCAGCTTCGGGACAGGGCCTGTGGATACGCAGTATTTT
TRBV3-1/TRBV3-2,-,TRBJ1-1,-,CASSPSRGKGTEAFF,TGTGCCAGCAGCCCGAGCCGGGGGAAAGGTACTGAAGCTTTCTTT
TRBV16,TRBD1,TRBJ1-6,-,CASSQRPTGGWDSPLHF,TGTGCCAGCAGCCAACGACCTACAGGGGGCTGGGATTCACCCCTCCACTTT
TRBV9,TRBD1,TRBJ1-4,-,CASSTTGTGREKLFF,TGTGCCAGCAGCACGACCGGGACAGGGAGGGAAAAACTGTTTTTT
TRBV3-1/TRBV3-2,-,TRBJ1-1,-,CASSQGLTGEAFF,TGTGCCAGCAGCCAGGGACTTACAGGTGAAGCTTTCTTT
TRBV2,-,TRBJ1-1,once,CASGPDSTEAFF,TGTGCCAGCGGCCCGGACAGCACTGAAGCTTTCTTT
TRBV14,TRBD2,TRBJ2-3,-,CASSRQVGLDTQYF,TGTGCCAGCAGCCGACAGGTGGGACTAGACACGCAGTATTTT
TRBV5-5,TRBD2,TRBJ2-3,-,CASSPSGTTNFLYF,TGTGCCAGCAGCCCATCCGGGACTACCAATTTTCTGTATTTT
TRBV19,TRBD1,TRBJ2-1,-,CASSSPRTGNSYNEQFF,TGTGCCAGTAGTAGCCCCCGGACAGGGAACTCCTACAATGAGCAGTTCTTC
TRBV28,TRBD1,TRBJ1-1,-,CASSPGQLLLAFF,TGTGCCAGCAGTCCGGGACAGCTATTGTTAGCTTTCTTT
TRBV29-1,TRBD2,TRBJ2-3,-,CSALGRNTDTQYF,TGCAGCGCACTCGGGAGGAACACAGATACGCAGTATTTT
TRBV10-3,-,TRBJ1-1,-,CAISENAGQRAFF,TGTGCCATCAGTGAGAACGCGGGGCAGAGAGCTTTCTTT
TRBV20-1,-,TRBJ2-1,-,CSAPDRNEQFF,TGCAGTGCCCCGGACAGAAATGAGCAGTTCTTC
TRBV19,TRBD1,TRBJ1-5,few,CASSIGRTGPNQPQHF,TGTGCCAGTAGTATAGGGCGGACAGGTCCCAATCAGCCCCAGCATTTT
TRBV18,-,TRBJ2-2,-,CASYFSTERLNTGELFF,TGTGCCAGCTATTTTTCCACCGAAAGACTGAACACCGGGGAGCTGTTTTTT
TRBV24-1,TRBD2,TRBJ2-1,-,CATSDTVGGHDEQFF,TGTGCCACCAGTGATACGGTGGGAGGGCACGATGAGCAGTTCTTC
TRBV20-1,-,TRBJ1-2,-,CSASRQGSGYTF,TGCAGTGCTAGTCGTCAGGGATCCGGCTACACCTTC
TRBV7-9,-,TRBJ2-3,-,CASSPRTLGTDTQYF,TGTGCCAGCAGCCCGAGGACTCTTGGGACAGATACGCAGTATTTT
TRBV7-2,-,TRBJ1-1,-,CASSARQAKNTEAFF,TGTGCCAGCAGCGCCAGACAGGCTAAGAACACTGAAGCTTTCTTT
TRBV18,-,TRBJ1-1,-,CASSPPGSGTEAFF,TGTGCCAGCTCACCACCGGGTTCGGGGACTGAAGCTTTCTTT
TRBV28,TRBD2,TRBJ2-5,once,CASSSTSAETQYF,TGTGCCAGCAGTTCTACTAGCGCAGAGACCCAGTACTTC
TRBV19,TRBD1,TRBJ2-3,-,CASSTRGQGSTDTQYF,TGTGCCAGTAGTACTCGAGGACAGGGGAGCACAGATACGCAGTATTTT
TRBV12-5,-,TRBJ2-1,-,CASGRDNEQFF,TGTGCTAGTGGACGCGACAATGAGCAGTTCTTC
TRBV6-5,-,TRBJ2-7,-,CASSQQGRWEQYF,TGTGCCAGCAGTCAACAGGGGAGGTGGGAGCAGTACTTC
TRBV19,TRBD1,TRBJ2-2,-,CASSPQTGFANTGELFF,TGTGCCAGTAGTCCCCAGACAGGGTTCGCGAACACCGGGGAGCTGTTTTTT
TRBV30,TRBD1,TRBJ2-1,-,CAWGMTGNEQFF,TGTGCCTGGGGAATGACAGGGAATGAGCAGTTCTTC